These 13 T cell receptor beta chains came from one sample sequenced in a study of brain T cells in children with intractable seizures. Time point here: blood from clinic visit 5 months post-surgery; TSC patient then seizure free. The assay was immunoSEQ multiplex PCR, and TCRdb's table has in-frame clones only and misses some. The sample has about 340,000 clones, over 90% seen once. The source material was peripheral blood, sampled more than 4 months after surgery. The receptors here all came from a boy younger than two with tuberous sclerosis and intractable seizures.

The chain joins TRBV29-1 to TRBJ2-7; possible D gene TRBD1, 6 bases. CDR1 SQVTM and CDR2 ANQGSEA come from the germline V gene. The CDR3 extends over 13 amino acids. Trimming pared 4 bases from V and 3 bases from J, leaving 13 bases between. The CDR3, as DNA: TGCAGCGTTGGTACCACAGGGCTCTACGAGCAGTACTTC. Protein product: CSVGTTGLYEQYF.

This sequence joins TRBV7-2 and TRBJ1-6; 8 bases are a match to TRBD1. V gave up 5 bases and J gave up 10 bases; unmatched junction bases: 16. The CDR3 runs to 17 residues. Germline lookup yields CDR1 SGHTA and CDR2 FQGNSA. The CDR3 bases are TGTGCCAGCAGCCCGCGGACAGGGAGGGGTAGTAGCTCACCCCTCCACTTT. It translates to CASSPRTGRGSSSPLHF.

The chain recombines TRBV7-2 with TRBJ2-2; TRBD2 matches at 8 bases. This CDR3 is 15 amino acids long. The V segment lost 4 bases and the J segment 4 bases; nucleotides outside the gene matches: 5. Per the germline V gene, CDR1 is SGHTA and CDR2 is FQGNSA. This CDR3 is CASSSLAGPTGELFF. DNA of the CDR3: TGTGCCAGCAGCTCCCTAGCGGGCCCCACCGGGGAGCTGTTTTTT.

The chain has TRBV27 and TRBJ1-2, with D perhaps TRBD1 (5 bases). This CDR3 is built from 13 residues. The germline gives CDR1 MNHEY, CDR2 SMNVEV (reference sequence). The V and J ends lost 4 bases and 2 bases respectively, with 8 bases between them. CDR3 sequence reads: CASSWGRNYGYTF. The CDR3, as DNA: TGTGCCAGCAGTTGGGGCAGGAACTATGGCTACACCTTC.

In this sample, this clone turned up a few times. This chain uses TRBV4-1 with TRBJ1-3; D not certain. This CDR3 spans 17 amino acids. The germline CDR1 and CDR2 sequences are MGHRA and YSYEKL. Trimming stripped 0 bases from V and 0 bases from J, with 12 bases between. The CDR3 DNA reads TGCGCCAGCAGCCAAGAGTCCGGAGCGGGCTCTGGAAACACCATATATTTT. Protein product: CASSQESGAGSGNTIYF.

V usage is TRBV11-2 and J usage is TRBJ2-1; 7 bases fit TRBD2. The J segment lost 7 bases and the V segment lost 5 bases, leaving 14 bases of the junction unmatched. Germline assignment: CDR1 SGHAT and CDR2 FQNNGV. The CDR3 loop spans 16 amino acids. The DNA of the CDR3 is TGTGCCAGCAGCCGGCCGGAGGCGGGAGTCTCAAATGAGCAGTTCTTC. Protein product: CASSRPEAGVSNEQFF. Full variable domain (outside the CDR3, taken from reference TRBV11-2 and TRBJ2-1): EAGVAQSPRYKIIEKRQSVAFWCNPISGHATLYWYQQILGQGPKLLIQFQNNGVVDDSQLPKDRFSAERLKGVDSTLKIQPAKLEDSAVYLCASSRPEAGVSNEQFFGPGTRLTVL.

This chain uses TRBV20-1 with TRBJ2-1; D might be TRBD1 (6 bases). V shed 3 bases and J shed 10 bases, with 10 bases lying between them. The germline V gene encodes CDR1 DFQATT and CDR2 SNEGSKA (reference sequence). The CDR3 is 11 amino acids. The CDR3 protein is CSASGTSEQFF. The CDR3 nucleotides are TGCAGTGCTAGCGGGACAAGCGAGCAGTTCTTC.

The chain uses TRBV7-2 and TRBJ2-7, with 10 bases aligning to TRBD1. CDR1 is SGHTA and CDR2 is FQGNSA in the germline V gene. CDR3 size: 14 residues. J was trimmed by 7 bases and V by 4 bases; bases with no gene match: 7. This CDR3 reads CASSSGQGLGEQYF. CDR3 in DNA: TGTGCCAGCAGCTCGGGACAGGGGCTCGGGGAGCAGTACTTC.

The V gene is TRBV2, the J gene TRBJ1-1; 7 nucleotides match TRBD1. The CDR3 totals 16 residues. Germline V gene data show CDR1 as SNHLY and CDR2 as FYNNEI. J was trimmed by 0 bases and V by 5 bases; bases with no gene match: 9. CDR3 DNA: TGTGCCAGCAGTACCGACAGGGCCCCCATGAACACTGAAGCTTTCTTT. This gives the protein CASSTDRAPMNTEAFF. The full variable domain, in which reference TRBV2 and TRBJ1-1 provide the parts outside the CDR3, is EPEVTQTPSHQVTQMGQEVILRCVPISNHLYFYWYRQILGQKVEFLVSFYNNEISEKSEIFDDQFSVERPDGSNFTLKIRSTKLEDSAMYFCASSTDRAPMNTEAFFGQGTRLTVV.

The chain's CDR3 is CASSLGREQYF. CDR3 in DNA: TGTGCCAGCAGCTTGGGGCGCGAGCAGTACTTC. The chain recombines TRBV5-6 with TRBJ2-7; no clear D gene. V lost 0 bases and J 6 bases, leaving 4 bases between the germline ends. CDR3 length: 11 residues. From germline, CDR1 is SGHDT and CDR2 YYEEEE.

The chain combines TRBV4-1 with TRBJ1-1, with 8 bases lining up with TRBD1. Germline loops: CDR1 MGHRA, CDR2 YSYEKL. Trimming cost V 1 base and J 1 base; bases outside gene matches: 8. This CDR3 has 17 amino acids. This CDR3 is CASSQGRGLMGNTEAFF. For the CDR3, the DNA is TGCGCCAGCAGCCAAGGCAGGGGGCTGATGGGGAACACTGAAGCTTTCTTT.

This chain links TRBV19 with TRBJ2-5, with D possibly matching TRBD2 (7 bases). The CDR3 length is 13 residues. Germline V gene data show CDR1 as LNHDA and CDR2 as SQIVND (reference sequence). V was cut by 7 bases and J by 5 bases, with 14 bases left in between. The CDR3 bases are TGTGCCAGTAAAGGGGGGGTCTGGGAGACCCAGTACTTC. Translating gives CASKGGVWETQYF.

The V call is TRBV2, the J call TRBJ1-3; D is unclear. Germline CDR1 is SNHLY and CDR2 is FYNNEI. This CDR3 has 17 residues. The V and J ends lost 8 bases and 0 bases respectively, with 20 bases between them. The CDR3 DNA follows: TGTGCCAGCCAACTACTAAAAAGACCTGTCTCTGGAAACACCATATATTTT. Translated: CASQLLKRPVSGNTIYF.